The 13 T cell receptor beta chains presented below share a single source sample, sequenced in a study of CD8 T cells in ankylosing spondylitis. TCRdb reanalysed the 5' RACE reads using MiXCR and keeps one entry per CDR3 protein. The data hold 250,000 to 300,000 distinct CDR3 sequences, with roughly 20% observed a single time. The specimen sequenced was blood, either unsorted or a sorted T cell fraction (not recorded which). The source of these receptors is a male donor with ankylosing spondylitis or in good health (not recorded which).

A few counts support this clonotype. The rearrangement uses TRBV5-1 and TRBJ2-3, with D possibly being TRBD2 (6 bases). From germline, CDR1 is SGHRS and CDR2 YFSETQ. This CDR3 comprises 16 residues. V lost 0 bases and J 3 bases, leaving 14 bases between the germline ends. The CDR3 nucleotides are TGCGCCAGCAGCTTGGCCGGTTCTAGCGCGACAGATACGCAGTATTTT. This encodes CASSLAGSSATDTQYF.

In this sample, this clonotype turned up a few times. V and J are TRBV10-3 and TRBJ2-5, with TRBD2 identical over 10 bases. Germline V gives CDR1 ENHRY, CDR2 SYGVKD. The V segment lost 2 bases and the J segment 5 bases; nucleotides outside the gene matches: 5. CDR3 length: 15 residues. CDR3: CAISEALAGVETQYF. CDR3 DNA: TGTGCCATCAGTGAGGCCCTAGCGGGAGTGGAGACCCAGTACTTC.

This sequence joins TRBV7-2 and TRBJ1-2; 7 nucleotides match TRBD1. Germline V lookup: CDR1 SGHTA, CDR2 FQGNSA. This CDR3 spans 13 amino acids. J was trimmed by 8 bases and V by 6 bases; bases with no gene match: 9. The CDR3 bases are TGTGCCAGCAGGCCTGACAGGGCTAGCGGCTACACCTTC. It encodes CASRPDRASGYTF.

This clonotype was counted at least ten times. V usage is TRBV12-3 or TRBV12-4 and J usage is TRBJ1-1; D ambiguous. The CDR3 contains 13 residues. V was cut by 1 base and J by 1 base, with 4 bases left in between. CDR3 bases: TGTGCCAGCAGTTTAGGTGAGAACACTGAAGCTTTCTTT. This translates into CASSLGENTEAFF.

There are a few counts of this clonotype. The CDR3: CASSYRATNEKLFF. The CDR3 bases are TGCGCCAGCAGCTACAGGGCAACTAATGAAAAACTGTTTTTT. The chain joins TRBV5-1 to TRBJ1-4, with D perhaps matching TRBD1 (6 bases). V shed 3 bases and J shed 0 bases, with 6 bases lying between them. Germline V gene lookup returns CDR1 SGHRS and CDR2 YFSETQ. This CDR3 has 14 amino acids.

V usage is TRBV5-1 and J usage is TRBJ1-1, with D perhaps matching TRBD1 (5 bases). Germline-derived CDR1 and CDR2 are SGHRS and YFSETQ. This CDR3 has 14 residues. The germline V and J ends were trimmed by 0 bases and 6 bases, with 12 bases remaining between them. CDR3 residues: CASSLDVSGPEAFF. The CDR3 DNA reads TGCGCCAGCAGCTTGGATGTATCGGGACCTGAAGCTTTCTTT.

The chain combines TRBV10-1 with TRBJ2-5; 8 nucleotides match TRBD1. The ends lost 5 bases at V and 5 bases at J; junction bases unmatched: 7. The V gene's germline CDR1 is WNHNN and CDR2 SYGVQD (reference sequence). The CDR3 spans 14 residues. CDR3 DNA sequence: TGCGCCAGCAGTTCGACAGGGGTTGATGAGACCCAGTACTTC. This gives the protein CASSSTGVDETQYF.

In DNA, the CDR3 is TGTGCCAGTAGTAAGGTGTCCGGGACGCCTCAAGAGACCCAGTACTTC. Translating gives CASSKVSGTPQETQYF. V is TRBV19 and J is TRBJ2-5; D might be TRBD1 or TRBD2, each matching 5 bases. CDR3 length: 16 amino acids. CDR1 is LNHDA and CDR2 is SQIVND in the germline V gene (reference sequence). The V end lost 4 bases, the J end lost 2 bases, and 17 bases lay between the germline ends.

The rearrangement links TRBV20-1 to TRBJ2-3, with 10 bases fitting TRBD2. The CDR3 is made up of 15 amino acids. After removal of 5 bases from V and 1 base from J, the junction contained 6 bases not matched to a gene. Germline CDR1 reads DFQATT; CDR2 reads SNEGSKA (reference sequence). CDR3 residues: CSAGVTSGRTDTQYF. As DNA, the CDR3 is TGCAGTGCTGGGGTGACTAGCGGGCGCACAGATACGCAGTATTTT.

This chain joins TRBV3-1 and TRBJ1-2; 7 bases line up with TRBD1. With 4 bases clipped from V and 8 bases from J, the junction kept 4 bases outside the gene matches. CDR1 and CDR2 from the germline V gene are LGHDT and YNNKEL (reference sequence). The CDR3 consists of 12 residues. The CDR3 DNA follows: TGTGCCAGCAGCCCGACAGGGCGAGGCTACACCTTC. It translates to CASSPTGRGYTF.

This clonotype showed up just a few times. The V and J genes are TRBV7-8 and TRBJ2-1; TRBD2 aligns across 11 bases. Looked up from germline, CDR1 is SGHVS and CDR2 is FQNEAQ. The CDR3 loop spans 15 amino acids. V shed 5 bases and J 5 bases; nucleotides not matched to a gene: 5. In DNA, the CDR3 is TGTGCCAGCAGCCGGGGGACTAGCGGAAACAATGAGCAGTTCTTC. Its translation: CASSRGTSGNNEQFF.

CDR3 DNA: TGTGCCATCAGTGAGGCAGGAGTCACAGATACGCAGTATTTT. It encodes CAISEAGVTDTQYF. V and J are TRBV10-3 and TRBJ2-3, with D unresolved. Germline CDR1 reads ENHRY; CDR2 reads SYGVKD. The V and J ends lost 2 bases and 2 bases respectively, with 8 bases between them. This CDR3 spans 14 amino acids.

The rearrangement links TRBV12-3 or TRBV12-4 to TRBJ2-5, with 12 bases identical to TRBD2. The CDR3 is 18 amino acids. Trimming removed 5 bases from V and 2 bases from J; junction bases left unmatched: 12. CDR3 sequence (DNA): TGTGCCAGCAGTGCCGGGACTAGCGGGTCCCAGGGGCAAGAGACCCAGTACTTC. This sequence encodes CASSAGTSGSQGQETQYF.